Below, 30 T cell receptor beta chains from the same sample are listed, as sequenced in a study of blood T cell repertoires in COVID-19. Only in-frame clones appear in the TCRdb table, and some are missing; sequencing was by immunoSEQ multiplex PCR. The table records about 160,000 clones, 75% to 85% of them present only once. The sample consisted of PBMCs or T cells enriched from blood (not recorded which). These receptors were obtained from a woman in her sixties or seventies who had recovered from COVID-19.

This chain joins TRBV19 and TRBJ1-2; TRBD1 aligns across 9 bases. The germline gives CDR1 LNHDA, CDR2 SQIVND (reference sequence). V dropped 5 bases and J dropped 8; count of bases not matched to a gene: 6. This CDR3 has 13 residues. CDR3 sequence: CASSGQGRPGYTF. The CDR3 DNA is TGTGCCAGTAGTGGACAGGGGAGACCGGGCTACACCTTC.

V and J are TRBV11-2 and TRBJ2-3, with TRBD2 identical over 7 bases. V lost 5 bases and J lost 7; bases outside the gene matches: 12. CDR3 size: 15 residues. Germline-derived CDR1 and CDR2 are SGHAT and FQNNGV. CDR3 protein: CASSLGLPGPYTQYF. In DNA form, the CDR3 reads TGTGCCAGCAGCCTGGGACTACCCGGCCCCTATACGCAGTATTTT.

The rearrangement uses TRBV2 and TRBJ1-1, with D tentatively TRBD1 (5 bases). The CDR3 totals 13 residues. Trimming took off 8 bases at V and 1 base at J, with 11 bases between the two ends. The V gene's germline CDR1 is SNHLY and CDR2 FYNNEI. The chain's CDR3 is CASRGWENTEAFF. The DNA for the CDR3 is TGTGCCAGCCGGGGGTGGGAGAACACTGAAGCTTTCTTT.

This chain uses TRBV7-9 with TRBJ2-7, with D unclear. CDR1 is SEHNR, CDR2 FQNEAQ, per germline (reference sequence). The CDR3 spans 10 residues. Between the trimmed V and J ends, which lost 5 bases and 4 bases, there was a span of 3 bases. The CDR3 DNA is TGTGCCAGCAGCCCTTACGAGCAGTACTTC. This translates into CASSPYEQYF.

The chain uses TRBV27 and TRBJ2-7, with D unclear. Per germline, CDR1 MNHEY and CDR2 SMNVEV (reference sequence). Trimming left V 0 bases short and J 5 bases short, with 8 bases between. This CDR3 contains 13 residues. CDR3 amino acids: CASSLSLANEQYF. CDR3 DNA: TGTGCCAGCAGTTTATCATTAGCAAACGAGCAGTACTTC.

The chain recombines TRBV23-1 with TRBJ2-5, with 9 bases matching TRBD1. TRBV23-1 counts as an open reading frame of uncertain function. This CDR3 contains 15 residues. V lost 1 base to trimming and J lost 2 bases; unmatched junction nucleotides: 2. As DNA, the CDR3 is TGCGCCAGCAGTCAATACAGGGGGCTTCAAGAGACCCAGTACTTC. Translating it yields CASSQYRGLQETQYF.

The CDR3 nucleotides are TGTGCCAGCACTACCATTTCCGGGGGATTGGGTCAGCCCCAGCATTTT. Its protein product is CASTTISGGLGQPQHF. The V and J genes are TRBV21-1 and TRBJ1-5. TRBV21-1 constitutes a pseudogene. The CDR3 sequence is 16 residues long.

The chain uses TRBV30 and TRBJ2-2; tentatively, D is TRBD2 (6 bases). The germline CDR1 and CDR2 sequences are GTSNPN and SVGIG (reference sequence). The V end lost 0 bases, the J end lost 3 bases, and 14 bases lay between the germline ends. The CDR3 sequence is 16 residues long. Here the CDR3 reads CAWSVAGRVDTGELFF. In DNA form, the CDR3 reads TGTGCCTGGAGTGTAGCGGGCAGGGTAGACACCGGGGAGCTGTTTTTT.

CDR3 region: CARSLSLHRNYGYTF. The CDR3 DNA follows: TGTGCCAGAAGCTTGTCATTACACCGTAACTATGGCTACACCTTC. The genes are TRBV5-3 and TRBJ1-2; no reliable D call. TRBV5-3 is flagged as an ORF with uncertain function. Trimming cost V 1 base and J 1 base, with 11 bases left between them. This CDR3 comprises 15 residues.

J is TRBJ2-5 and V is TRBV27, with D possibly being TRBD2 (6 bases). This CDR3 comprises 13 residues. Germline assignment: CDR1 MNHEY and CDR2 SMNVEV (reference sequence). Trimming took 3 bases from V and 5 from J, leaving 10 bases between them. CDR3 nucleotide sequence: TGTGCCAGCAGTTTTTCGGCGGGGGAGACCCAGTACTTC. It translates to CASSFSAGETQYF.

This chain links TRBV28 with TRBJ1-5, with D hard to call. From germline, CDR1 is MDHEN and CDR2 SYDVKM. CDR3 length: 15 residues. The ends were cut back, 6 bases at V and 6 bases at J, with 18 bases in the middle. CDR3 loop: CASRSYSRFIQPQHF. The CDR3 region has the DNA TGTGCCAGCAGGTCGTACTCCCGGTTTATTCAGCCCCAGCATTTT.

V usage is TRBV3-1 (or the pseudogene TRBV3-2) and J usage is TRBJ1-4; the match to TRBD1 covers 8 bases. The trim removed 6 bases at V and 3 bases at J, leaving 3 bases unmatched. The CDR3 totals 14 residues. From germline, CDR1 is LGHDT and CDR2 YNNKEL (reference sequence). The CDR3 protein is CASSPDRANEKLFF. CDR3 DNA sequence: TGTGCCAGCAGTCCGGACAGGGCTAATGAAAAACTGTTTTTT.

The V and J genes are TRBV7-2 and TRBJ1-1; TRBD1 might be the D (6 bases). This CDR3 region has 13 residues. V lost 3 bases and J 6 bases, leaving 11 bases between the germline ends. Germline CDR1 and CDR2: SGHTA and FQGNSA. CDR3 coding DNA: TGTGCCAGCAGCTTCGTGCCAGGGGCTGAAGCTTTCTTT. Residues: CASSFVPGAEAFF.

The chain's CDR3 is CASSLALDNTF. CDR3 coding DNA: TGCGCCAGCAGCTTGGCCCTCGACAACACCTTC. The chain recombines TRBV5-1 with TRBJ1-2; D not resolved. Germline lookup yields CDR1 SGHRS and CDR2 YFSETQ. The CDR3 runs 11 residues. Trimming stripped 0 bases from V and 12 bases from J, with 9 bases between. Looking up the rest from reference TRBV5-1 and TRBJ1-2 gives the full variable domain: KAGVTQTPRYLIKTRGQQVTLSCSPISGHRSVSWYQQTPGQGLQFLFEYFSETQRNKGNFPGRFSGRQFSNSRSEMNVSTLELGDSALYLCASSLALDNTFGSGTRLTVV.

The V call is TRBV7-9, the J call TRBJ2-1; D remains ambiguous. V lost 0 bases, J lost 0 bases, and 15 bases lay in between. The CDR3 runs to 18 residues. Germline V gene lookup returns CDR1 SEHNR and CDR2 FQNEAQ (reference sequence). This CDR3 reads CASSLAGSGLSSYNEQFF. CDR3 DNA: TGTGCCAGCAGCTTAGCGGGCTCCGGCTTGAGCTCCTACAATGAGCAGTTCTTC. The whole variable domain, remainder taken from reference TRBV7-9 and TRBJ2-1, is DTGVSQNPRHKITKRGQNVTFRCDPISEHNRLYWYRQTLGQGPEFLTYFQNEAQLEKSRLLSDRFSAERPKGSFSTLEIQRTEQGDSAMYLCASSLAGSGLSSYNEQFFGPGTRLTVL.

The V gene is TRBV5-6, the J gene TRBJ2-7; 11 bases line up with TRBD1. V lost 4 bases, J lost 6 bases, and 6 bases stayed unmatched. CDR1 and CDR2 (germline): SGHDT, YYEEEE. The CDR3 has 14 residues. The CDR3 bases are TGTGCCAGCAGCCCGGACAGGGGGCTTCTCGAGCAGTACTTC. It codes for CASSPDRGLLEQYF.

The gene calls are TRBV10-3 and TRBJ1-2; 7 bases agree with TRBD1. The CDR3 totals 14 residues. The V and J ends lost 6 bases and 3 bases, in that order; junction bases with no gene match: 7. The V gene's germline CDR1 is ENHRY and CDR2 SYGVKD. Here the CDR3 DNA reads TGTGCCATCAGGAGGGACAGCGCTTACTATGGCTACACCTTC. Encoded protein: CAIRRDSAYYGYTF.

The chain is built from TRBV24-1 and TRBJ2-7; D is uncertain. V dropped 4 bases and J dropped 3 bases, with 3 bases sitting between them. This CDR3 has 11 residues. Germline V CDR1 and CDR2: KGHDR, SFDVKD. For the CDR3, the DNA is TGTGCCACCAGTGACCACTACGAGCAGTACTTC. Translated: CATSDHYEQYF.

This rearrangement joins TRBV6-5 to TRBJ2-3, with D tentatively TRBD2 (6 bases). From germline, CDR1 is MNHEY and CDR2 SVGAGI. Deletions cut 4 bases from V and 2 bases from J, with 16 bases between. The CDR3 sequence is 16 residues long. The CDR3 sequence is CASSSPGSGPTDTQYF. In DNA form, the CDR3 reads TGTGCCAGCAGTTCCCCGGGTAGCGGTCCCACAGATACGCAGTATTTT.

A remark on this clone: The identical CDR3 is also encoded by other nucleotide sequences in the sample. The chain couples TRBV5-5 to TRBJ1-2; TRBD1 matches 8 bases. J lost 4 bases, V lost 5 bases, and 7 bases had no gene match. In germline, CDR1 is SGHKS, CDR2 YYEKEE (reference sequence). This CDR3 comprises 14 residues. CDR3 sequence (DNA): TGTGCCAGCAGTTTAGGACAGGGAGGCTATGGCTACACCTTC. Protein product: CASSLGQGGYGYTF.

This clone appeared a single time. CDR3 loop: CASSFQGNYGYTF. In nucleotides, the CDR3 is TGTGCCAGCAGTTTCCAGGGGAACTATGGCTACACCTTC. The rearrangement uses TRBV12-3 or TRBV12-4 and TRBJ1-2; D perhaps matches TRBD1 (6 bases). Trimming cost V 3 bases and J 2 bases, with 7 bases left between them. This CDR3 is built from 13 residues.

This clone was counted only a few times. The genes are TRBV27 and TRBJ1-5; D perhaps matches TRBD1 (5 bases). Trimming cost V 2 bases and J 6 bases, with 11 bases left between them. CDR1 and CDR2 (germline): MNHEY, SMNVEV (reference sequence). CDR3 size: 14 residues. The CDR3 region has the DNA TGTGCCAGCAGTTTAAGCAGGGCAGGTCAGCCCCAGCATTTT. Its protein product is CASSLSRAGQPQHF.

The J gene is TRBJ2-1, the V gene TRBV4-1; D is ambiguous. Deletions cut 4 bases from V and 7 bases from J, with 11 bases between. This CDR3 has 13 amino acids. The germline gives CDR1 MGHRA, CDR2 YSYEKL. The CDR3 protein is CASSLALGNEQFF. CDR3 sequence (DNA): TGCGCCAGCAGCCTAGCCCTCGGTAATGAGCAGTTCTTC.

Only one count was recorded for this clone. The V call is TRBV10-2, the J call TRBJ2-1, with 7 bases aligning to TRBD1. Germline V gene sequence: CDR1 WSHSY, CDR2 SAAADI. The CDR3 loop spans 14 amino acids. Trimming at V came to 3 bases and at J to 5 bases, leaving 4 bases not matched to a gene. CDR3 sequence (DNA): TGCGCCAGCAGTGACCACAGGGGAGACAATGAGCAGTTCTTC. Translated: CASSDHRGDNEQFF.

The V gene is TRBV5-1, the J gene TRBJ1-6; no firm D call. Germline V gene data show CDR1 as SGHRS and CDR2 as YFSETQ. The CDR3 is made up of 14 amino acids. Trimming pared 7 bases from V and 5 bases from J, leaving 13 bases between. This CDR3 is CASSSALDNSPLHF. DNA of the CDR3: TGCGCCAGCTCGTCCGCACTCGATAATTCACCCCTCCACTTT.

This chain connects TRBV4-2 to TRBJ2-1, with D tentatively TRBD2 (6 bases). Germline CDR1 is LGHNA and CDR2 is YNFKEQ. V lost 4 bases, J lost 5 bases, and 21 bases lay in between. CDR3 size: 17 residues. The CDR3 is CASSPYRGGEDNNEQFF. The CDR3, as DNA: TGTGCCAGCAGCCCCTACCGGGGCGGGGAAGATAACAATGAGCAGTTCTTC.

The rearrangement joins TRBV27 to TRBJ2-1, with 7 bases fitting TRBD1. CDR1 is MNHEY, CDR2 SMNVEV, per germline (reference sequence). This CDR3 comprises 16 residues. J gave up 5 bases and V 6 bases, and 13 bases lay outside the gene matches. The chain's CDR3 is CASSPSRAGGNNEQFF. CDR3 sequence (DNA): TGTGCCAGCAGCCCATCCCGCGCAGGGGGAAACAATGAGCAGTTCTTC.

The CDR3 nucleotides read TGTGCCAGCAGTGACCTCAGCGGGGGTAACACAGATACGCAGTATTTT. Translation: CASSDLSGGNTDTQYF. The V call is TRBV2, the J call TRBJ2-3; TRBD2 agrees at 8 bases. Germline loops: CDR1 SNHLY, CDR2 FYNNEI. This CDR3 is built from 16 residues. V shed 3 bases and J 2 bases; nucleotides not matched to a gene: 7.

J is TRBJ1-1 and V is TRBV7-2, with D possibly matching TRBD1 (6 bases). This CDR3 contains 14 residues. V shed 1 base and J shed 3 bases, with 9 bases lying between them. Germline V gene lookup returns CDR1 SGHTA and CDR2 FQGNSA. The CDR3 DNA is TGTGCCAGCAGCTTAGACAGGGTGGACACTGAAGCTTTCTTT. Amino acids: CASSLDRVDTEAFF.

The chain carries TRBV24-1 and TRBJ1-5; the D is unclear. V gave up 6 bases and J gave up 3 bases, with 8 bases separating them. This CDR3 region has 13 residues. Germline V gene data show CDR1 as KGHDR and CDR2 as SFDVKD. CDR3 nucleotide sequence: TGTGCCACCAGTCCAGGATCCAATCAGCCCCAGCATTTT. Protein: CATSPGSNQPQHF.